Here is one TCR beta chain with its context. The data are from a study of cytomegalovirus exposure and HLA in healthy donors. Germline V gene lookup returns CDR1 SNHLY and CDR2 FYNNEI. This CDR3 contains 15 residues. Trimming at V came to 7 bases and at J to 1 base, leaving 9 bases not matched to a gene. With 60 Vbeta and 13 Jbeta primers, the PCR was carried out. TCRdb's table, derived via immunoSEQ multiplex PCR, lists solely in-frame clones and lacks some. The repertoire consists of about 200,000 clones, with approximately 86% occurring once and the leading ten covering around 0.3%. This sequence originates from a woman between 25 and 40 years old in good health and CMV-seronegative. The chain joins TRBV2 to TRBJ2-7, with 8 nucleotides matching TRBD1. The source material was PBMCs. CDR3 region: CASISPDRGSYEQYF. The CDR3, as DNA: TGTGCCAGCATTAGCCCTGACAGGGGATCCTACGAGCAGTACTTC.